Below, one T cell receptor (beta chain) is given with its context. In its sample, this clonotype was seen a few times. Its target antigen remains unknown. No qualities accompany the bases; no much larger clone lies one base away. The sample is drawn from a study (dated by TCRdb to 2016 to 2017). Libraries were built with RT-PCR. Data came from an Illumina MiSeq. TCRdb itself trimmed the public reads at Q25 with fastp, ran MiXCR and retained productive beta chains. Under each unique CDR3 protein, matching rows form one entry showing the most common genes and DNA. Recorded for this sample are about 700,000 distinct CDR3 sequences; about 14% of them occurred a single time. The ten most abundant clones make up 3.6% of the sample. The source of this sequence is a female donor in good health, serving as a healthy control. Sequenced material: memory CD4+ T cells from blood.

The CDR3 protein is CASGRGVGTGNEQFF. The base sequence is TGTGCCAGCGGGCGGGGGGTCGGGACGGGGAATGAGCAGTTCTTC. The chain was built from TRBV12-3 or TRBV12-4 and TRBJ2-1, with 8 middle bases fitting TRBD2. Here V drops 8 bases and J drops 7 bases, and the junction holds 13 bases not matched to any gene. The CDR3 covers 15 residues, taking in both the cysteine and the phenylalanine. The only DNA kept is the CDR3, 45 bases in frame from the first base.